This TCR beta chain was sequenced during a study of cytomegalovirus exposure and HLA in healthy donors (dated 2017 in TCRdb). For the wider study: A later analysis indicated that the 100 to 150 validation repertoires were generated on the platform also employed for the roughly 720 repertoires of the first cohort. The study aimed to test whether cataloging public T cell receptors could reveal signatures of past pathogen exposure. Besides the first cohort of roughly 700 subjects, a separate validation cohort made up of about 120 different subjects was used. High-throughput TCR immunosequencing, statistical association of individual TCRs with disease status, and machine learning were combined to predict cytomegalovirus infection status. Overall study results and their limits: In both the original and validation cohorts, the classifier was reported to diagnose cytomegalovirus status with high specificity and sensitivity. It was suggested by the authors that the approach could potentially be generalized to other disease states and immunological phenotypes. The validation cohort had no HLA typing available for a later analysis, so co-occurrence within that cohort was assessed over all 120 or so repertoires. In vitro tests confirmed that three of the cytomegalovirus-associated TCR beta chains recognize cytomegalovirus antigens. In a later analysis, TCRs clustered in the first cohort were found to also tend to co-occur in the 130 or so validation repertoires, with roughly 93% of cluster scores above 0. Most TCR sequences were observed very rarely across donors, whereas some public TCRs were present in many individuals. The study listed 150 to 200 TCR beta chains as associated with cytomegalovirus.

On this clone: Its antigen remains unidentified. Base-call qualities are not available, and no considerably larger clone is one nucleotide away.

Donors formed part of the validation cohort, which comprised about 130 subjects and was distinct from the first cohort of 670 or so subjects. V and J are trimmed by 4 bases and 1 base, and the gene matches miss 1 base of the junction. The CDR3 spans 16 residues, from the cysteine through the phenylalanine. Only the CDR3 part of the read is kept: 48 bases, read in frame from the first base. CDR1 and CDR2 (MNHEY, SVGAGI) derive from the germline V gene. The library relied on the immunoSEQ multiplex PCR assay. In the authors' own workflow: A statistical classification framework was developed to diagnose cytomegalovirus status using the catalog of TCR beta chain sequences. The clones in this table, taken by TCRdb from immuneACCESS, are in-frame only. Not every clone is retained; where verified, under half of the shortfall comes from an unresolved V gene, and the cause of the rest is unknown. The D gene and trimming were derived from the DNA, and the V and J assignments and clone size from that table. The sample includes tens of thousands of clones, with about 91% observed a single time. The ten largest account for about 2% of the sample.

Material: PBMCs. In this chain, TRBV6-5 is recombined with TRBJ2-3; 14 central nucleotides agree with TRBD2. This TCR was sampled from a woman aged 25 to 39 in good health and CMV-seronegative. The DNA reads as follows: TGTGCCAGCAGTTCGACTAGCGGGAGGGGCACAGATACGCAGTATTTT. The translation is CASSSTSGRGTDTQYF.